The entry below describes one T cell receptor beta chain. This CDR3 is built from 16 residues. CDR1 and CDR2 from the germline V gene are SGHRS and YFSETQ. V gave up 4 bases and J gave up 1 base; unmatched junction bases: 3. In the authors' methods: Nucleated cell counts were estimated from reference gene primer amplification. TCRdb keeps only in-frame clones here, not all; method: immunoSEQ multiplex PCR. The DNA gave D and trimming, while V, J and clone size come from that table. Counted here are some 80,000 clones, 79% occurring once; the ten biggest clones make up roughly 5%. This specimen comes from a study of blood T cell repertoires in COVID-19. Study-wide context: The samples span acute and convalescent COVID-19 from the United States, Italy and Spain. T cells, B-cell-depleted T cells, or PBMCs provided the cDNA or gDNA that served as material.

Sequencing input: peripheral blood. The chain links TRBV5-1 to TRBJ2-3, with 13 bases aligning to TRBD2. This TCR was sampled from a woman older than 75 with active or convalescent COVID-19. CDR3 region: CASSTGTSGGTDTQYF. CDR3 nucleotides: TGCGCCAGCAGCACCGGGACTAGCGGGGGCACAGATACGCAGTATTTT.